The 17 T cell receptor beta chains below were found in one sample sequenced in a study of CD8+ T cells in alopecia areata. Treatment denoted: oral pan-JAK inhibitor, 5-10 mg twice daily. TCR sequencing used cDNA made by reverse transcription of extracted RNA. Generated by immunoSEQ multiplex PCR, the TCRdb table keeps only in-frame clones and is missing some. The sample carries 200,000 to 250,000 clones, around two fifths recorded once. This specimen consisted of CD4+ T cells sorted from blood, obtained around week 30, from a patient treated with tofacitinib. These receptors were taken from a human donor with alopecia areata.

V is TRBV9 and J is TRBJ1-5, with D tentatively TRBD1 (5 bases). V shed 4 bases and J shed 4 bases, with 15 bases lying between them. The germline V gene encodes CDR1 SGDLS and CDR2 YYNGEE. This CDR3 contains 15 residues. This chain's CDR3 is CASSIGTGRNQPQHF. The CDR3 nucleotides read TGTGCCAGCAGCATCGGGACGGGGAGGAATCAGCCCCAGCATTTT.

The chain uses TRBV6-1 and TRBJ1-4; D remains unclear. V was pared by 5 bases and J by 0 bases, with 10 bases between. This CDR3 spans 15 amino acids. CDR1 and CDR2 from the germline V gene are MNHNS and SASEGT. The chain's CDR3 is CASSTGAATNEKLFF. In DNA form, the CDR3 reads TGTGCCAGCAGTACCGGAGCCGCAACTAATGAAAAACTGTTTTTT.

This clone showed up just a few times. This rearrangement joins TRBV2 to TRBJ2-3; a weak D match, TRBD2 (6 bases). The CDR3 is made up of 14 amino acids. The germline CDR1 and CDR2 sequences are SNHLY and FYNNEI. With 7 bases removed from V and 5 bases from J, the gap between germline ends came to 16 bases. The CDR3 DNA follows: TGTGCCAGCACCCCTATCGGGGGAATAGATACGCAGTATTTT. It is translated as CASTPIGGIDTQYF.

This clone was counted many times. The gene calls are TRBV4-1 and TRBJ2-2; 8 bases fit TRBD1. The CDR3 length is 16 residues. V lost 5 bases to trimming and J lost 4 bases; unmatched junction nucleotides: 9. In germline, CDR1 is MGHRA, CDR2 YSYEKL. CDR3 sequence reads: CASSLGRTGRTGELFF. The CDR3 bases are TGCGCCAGCAGCTTGGGGAGGACAGGGCGCACCGGGGAGCTGTTTTTT.

This sequence joins TRBV5-1 and TRBJ2-3; D gene ambiguous. V lost 2 bases, J lost 1 base, and 11 bases lay in between. This CDR3 has 15 amino acids. Germline lookup yields CDR1 SGHRS and CDR2 YFSETQ. The CDR3 is CASSFPDGGTDTQYF. CDR3 bases: TGCGCCAGCAGCTTCCCGGACGGCGGCACAGATACGCAGTATTTT.

J is TRBJ1-2 and V is TRBV15, with 8 bases identical to TRBD1. Germline lookup yields CDR1 LNHNV and CDR2 YYDKDF (reference sequence). After removal of 0 bases from V and 3 bases from J, the junction contained 9 bases not matched to a gene. CDR3 length: 17 residues. The DNA of the CDR3 is TGTGCCACCAGCAGAGATGCGGTGCAGGGGGCGTACTATGGCTACACCTTC. Its translation is CATSRDAVQGAYYGYTF.

The gene calls are TRBV6-5 and TRBJ1-2, with D maybe TRBD1 (6 bases). Germline CDR1 and CDR2: MNHEY and SVGAGI. V gave up 0 bases and J gave up 4 bases, with 9 bases separating them. The CDR3 sequence is 14 residues long. In nucleotides, the CDR3 is TGTGCCAGCAGTTACTCCGGGACAACCTATGGCTACACCTTC. This codes for CASSYSGTTYGYTF.

The chain recombines TRBV5-1 with TRBJ2-1; D is perhaps TRBD1 (6 bases). Trimming left V 0 bases short and J 11 bases short, with 21 bases between. Looked up from germline, CDR1 is SGHRS and CDR2 is YFSETQ. CDR3 length: 16 amino acids. The CDR3: CASSLAPPDSPSQQFF. The CDR3 DNA reads as TGCGCCAGCAGCTTGGCTCCCCCGGACAGCCCGTCGCAGCAGTTCTTC.

CDR3 DNA sequence: TGCGCCAGCAGCCAAGGCGGGGTGAATAGCAATCAGCCCCAGCATTTT. It is translated as CASSQGGVNSNQPQHF. The chain carries TRBV4-1 and TRBJ1-5; no reliable D call. Trimming removed 1 base at V and 0 bases at J, with 10 bases between. Germline CDR1 and CDR2: MGHRA and YSYEKL. CDR3 length: 16 residues.

This chain joins TRBV7-6 and TRBJ1-6; D is unclear. CDR1 and CDR2 (germline): SGHVS, FNYEAQ. V shed 1 base and J shed 3 bases, with 13 bases lying between them. This CDR3 has 17 residues. CDR3 amino acids: CASSLESPLHYNSPLHF. In nucleotides, the CDR3 is TGTGCCAGCAGCTTAGAGTCTCCGCTCCACTATAATTCACCCCTCCACTTT.

V usage is TRBV2 and J usage is TRBJ1-5; 7 nucleotides align to TRBD1. The CDR3 covers 15 residues. With V trimmed by 8 bases and J by 0 bases, 7 bases remained unmatched. In germline, CDR1 is SNHLY, CDR2 FYNNEI. In DNA, the CDR3 is TGTGCCAGCGGGAGACAGGGTTATAGCAATCAGCCCCAGCATTTT. Protein: CASGRQGYSNQPQHF.

This clone was observed many times. This chain connects TRBV2 to TRBJ1-2; TRBD1 aligns across 9 bases. CDR1 and CDR2 from the germline V gene are SNHLY and FYNNEI. Trimming cost V 4 bases and J 0 bases; bases outside gene matches: 6. This CDR3 is built from 16 residues. The CDR3 DNA sequence: TGTGCCAGCAGTGCGGGACAGGGCATAGCTAACTATGGCTACACCTTC. It specifies CASSAGQGIANYGYTF. Looking up the rest from reference TRBV2 and TRBJ1-2 gives the full variable domain: EPEVTQTPSHQVTQMGQEVILRCVPISNHLYFYWYRQILGQKVEFLVSFYNNEISEKSEIFDDQFSVERPDGSNFTLKIRSTKLEDSAMYFCASSAGQGIANYGYTFGSGTRLTVV.

The V call is TRBV27, the J call TRBJ1-5; 9 bases are a match to TRBD1. The junction had 6 bases not matched to a gene; V was cut back by 5 bases and J by 1 base. CDR1 and CDR2 (germline): MNHEY, SMNVEV (reference sequence). This CDR3 spans 16 amino acids. The CDR3 coding sequence is TGTGCCAGCAGTCTCGGACAGGGGTACAGCAATCAGCCCCAGCATTTT. As protein: CASSLGQGYSNQPQHF.

The rearrangement joins TRBV11-2 to TRBJ2-3, with D uncertain. V was shortened by 5 bases and J by 4 bases, with 13 bases between the two germline ends. Looked up from germline, CDR1 is SGHAT and CDR2 is FQNNGV. The length of the CDR3 is 14 residues. The CDR3 protein is CASSIRHGPDTQYF. The CDR3 DNA follows: TGTGCCAGCAGCATTAGACATGGACCAGATACGCAGTATTTT.

The chain employs TRBV15 and TRBJ1-1, with 7 bases matching TRBD1. Germline CDR1 and CDR2: LNHNV and YYDKDF (reference sequence). The CDR3 contains 15 residues. Unmatched junction bases numbered 3, after V lost 1 base and J lost 1 base. CDR3 nucleotides: TGTGCCACCAGCAGAGTGACAGGGACGAACACTGAAGCTTTCTTT. This gives the protein CATSRVTGTNTEAFF.

This clone was seen only a few times. The chain has TRBV29-1 and TRBJ2-1, with 9 bases matching TRBD2. The CDR3 has 18 amino acids. Germline CDR1 and CDR2: SQVTM and ANQGSEA. The V and J ends lost 2 bases and 0 bases, in that order; junction bases with no gene match: 11. The CDR3: CSVELLAGHSGSYNEQFF. The CDR3 DNA follows: TGCAGCGTTGAATTGCTAGCGGGACATTCTGGCTCCTACAATGAGCAGTTCTTC.

The chain uses TRBV21-1 and TRBJ1-1. TRBV21-1 has pseudogene status. This CDR3 has 15 amino acids. The CDR3 coding sequence is TGTGCCAGCAGCAAAGTAAGAGGACCGAACACTGAAGCTTTCTTT. This gives the protein CASSKVRGPNTEAFF.